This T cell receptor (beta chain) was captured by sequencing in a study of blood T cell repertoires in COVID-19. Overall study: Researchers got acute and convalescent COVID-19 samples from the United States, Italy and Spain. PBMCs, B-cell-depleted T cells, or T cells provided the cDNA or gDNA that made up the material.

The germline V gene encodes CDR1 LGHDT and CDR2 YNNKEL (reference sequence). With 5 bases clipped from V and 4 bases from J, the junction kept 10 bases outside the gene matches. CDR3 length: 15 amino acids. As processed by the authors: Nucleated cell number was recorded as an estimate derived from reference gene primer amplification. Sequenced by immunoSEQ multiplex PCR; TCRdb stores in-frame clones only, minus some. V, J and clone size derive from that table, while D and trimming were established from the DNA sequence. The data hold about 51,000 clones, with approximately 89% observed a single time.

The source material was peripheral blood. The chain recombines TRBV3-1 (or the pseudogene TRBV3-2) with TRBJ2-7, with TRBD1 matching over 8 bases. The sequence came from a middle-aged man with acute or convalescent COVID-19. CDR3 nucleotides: TGTGCCAGCAGCACTTACGACAGGGGTGGTTACGAGCAGTACTTC. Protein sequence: CASSTYDRGGYEQYF.